This T cell receptor (beta chain) was sequenced in a study of blood T cell repertoires in COVID-19. As for the study in general: Spain, Italy and the United States supplied samples that represented acute and convalescent COVID-19. T cells, B-cell-depleted T cells, or PBMCs provided the cDNA or gDNA that served as material.

This clone was picked up one time. V was clipped by 6 bases and J by 4 bases; unmatched bases: 5. There are 15 residues in the CDR3. Germline V gene sequence: CDR1 MNHNY, CDR2 SVGAGI (reference sequence). In the study's own analysis: It was from reference gene primer amplification that nucleated cell counts were estimated. The method was immunoSEQ multiplex PCR; TCRdb's version includes in-frame clones alone and lacks a portion of them. For V, J and clone size, that table is used; D and trimming come from the DNA. There are 250,000 to 350,000 clones in the sample; just under 85% occur only once, and around 4.5% lies in the top ten.

The clonotype originates from a woman aged 50 to 60 with active or convalescent COVID-19. This sequence joins TRBV6-6 and TRBJ2-1; 11 bases line up with TRBD2. Sequencing input: peripheral blood. The CDR3 DNA follows: TGTGCCAGCAGAGCGGGACTAGCGGATTACAATGAGCAGTTCTTC. Translating it yields CASRAGLADYNEQFF.